This T cell receptor (beta chain) appears in the sequencing data of a study of blood T cells in healthy people across ages. On the study more broadly: Template-switching capture recovered about one barcoded beta molecule per two T cells.

Donors were systemically healthy Caucasian individuals from Russia aged about 6 to 95 years. Each sample yielded at least 6 million isolated PBMCs. The length of the CDR3 is 14 residues. V was pared by 6 bases and J by 0 bases, with 15 bases between. Germline loops: CDR1 DFQATT, CDR2 SNEGSKA (reference sequence). The use of a sample-barcoded 5' primer and a J-beta primer mix characterized a second PCR of about 7 to 12 cycles. A 12-random-nucleotide template-switch adaptor tagged each cDNA molecule. TCRdb reprocessed the 5' RACE reads via MiXCR and lists one record per CDR3 protein. This sample has 1.5 million to 2 million distinct CDR3 sequences; around 50% occur once, and the top ten carry around 2.1%.

The sequencing input was blood. J is TRBJ2-7 and V is TRBV20-1; TRBD2 might be the D (6 bases). The clonotype comes from a woman between 35 and 50 years old in good health. CDR3 DNA: TGCAGTGCCCATAGACTAGGAAGCTCCTACGAGCAGTACTTC. It encodes CSAHRLGSSYEQYF.